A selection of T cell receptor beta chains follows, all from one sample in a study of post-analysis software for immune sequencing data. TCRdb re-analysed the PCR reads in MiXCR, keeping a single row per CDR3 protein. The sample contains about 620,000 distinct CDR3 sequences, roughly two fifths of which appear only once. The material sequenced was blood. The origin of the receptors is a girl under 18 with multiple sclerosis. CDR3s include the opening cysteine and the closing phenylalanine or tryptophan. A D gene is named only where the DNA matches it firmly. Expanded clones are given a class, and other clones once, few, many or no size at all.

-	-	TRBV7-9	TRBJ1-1	CASSFRTNTEAFF	TGTGCCAGCAGCTTCAGGACGAACACTGAAGCTTTCTTT
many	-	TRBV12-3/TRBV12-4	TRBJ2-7	CASRAGRAPYEQYF	TGTGCCAGCCGTGCGGGCAGGGCACCCTACGAGCAGTACTTC
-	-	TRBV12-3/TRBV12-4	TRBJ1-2	CASSLRGSHGYTF	TGTGCCAGCAGTTTGCGGGGCAGCCATGGCTACACCTTC
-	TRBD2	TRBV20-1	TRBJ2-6	CSASRSGTGANVLTF	TGCAGTGCTAGTAGGAGCGGGACTGGGGCCAACGTCCTGACTTTC
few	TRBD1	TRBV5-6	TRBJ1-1	CASSLQGAEAFF	TGTGCCAGCAGCTTGCAGGGGGCTGAAGCTTTCTTT
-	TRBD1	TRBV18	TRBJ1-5	CASSPPTGGQHF	TGTGCCAGCTCACCCCCGACAGGGGGCCAGCATTTT
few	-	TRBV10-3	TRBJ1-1	CAISQQGDTEAFF	TGTGCCATCAGTCAACAAGGGGACACTGAAGCTTTCTTT
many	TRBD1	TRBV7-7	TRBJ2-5	CASSSDRGETQYF	TGTGCCAGCAGCTCGGACAGGGGGGAGACCCAGTACTTC
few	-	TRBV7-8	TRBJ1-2	CASSLASTIDYGYTF	TGTGCCAGCAGCTTAGCGTCCACAATAGACTATGGCTACACCTTC
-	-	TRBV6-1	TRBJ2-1	CASGWREQFF	TGTGCCAGCGGATGGCGGGAGCAGTTCTTC
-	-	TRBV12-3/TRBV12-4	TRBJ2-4	CASSDLQNIQYF	TGTGCCAGCAGCGATCTTCAAAACATTCAGTACTTC
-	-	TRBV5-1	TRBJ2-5	CASRPPGNQETQYF	TGCGCCAGCCGACCTCCGGGAAACCAAGAGACCCAGTACTTC
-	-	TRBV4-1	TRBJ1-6	CASSQGGAVYNSPLHF	TGCGCCAGCAGCCAAGGGGGGGCCGTCTATAATTCACCCCTCCACTTT
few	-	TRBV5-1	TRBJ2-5	CASSIPQETQYF	TGCGCCAGCAGCATCCCCCAAGAGACCCAGTACTTC
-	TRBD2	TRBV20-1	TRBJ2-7	CSASLAGGPNEQYF	TGCAGTGCTAGTTTGGCGGGGGGGCCGAACGAGCAGTACTTC
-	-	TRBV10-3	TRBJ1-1	CAISYRENTEAFF	TGTGCCATCAGTTACAGGGAAAACACTGAAGCTTTCTTT
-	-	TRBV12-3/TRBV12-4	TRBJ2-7	CASSFGQPYEQYF	TGTGCCAGCAGTTTCGGTCAGCCCTACGAGCAGTACTTC
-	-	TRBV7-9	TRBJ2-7	CASSSDRILTYEQYF	TGTGCCAGCAGCTCCGACAGAATCCTAACCTACGAGCAGTACTTC
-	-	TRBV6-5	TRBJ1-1	CASRSPGINTEAFF	TGTGCCAGCAGGAGTCCTGGAATTAACACTGAAGCTTTCTTT
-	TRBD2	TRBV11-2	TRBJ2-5	CASSPRLAGGQRYF	TGTGCCAGCAGCCCAAGACTAGCGGGGGGTCAACGGTACTTC
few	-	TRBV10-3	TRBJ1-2	CAISEGQGGYGYTF	TGTGCCATCAGTGAGGGGCAGGGAGGATATGGCTACACCTTC
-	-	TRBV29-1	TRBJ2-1	CSVGGLVRLNEQFF	TGCAGCGTTGGGGGTTTAGTTAGGCTGAATGAGCAGTTCTTC
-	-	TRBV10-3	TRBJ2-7	CAISGVGAIWEQYF	TGTGCCATCAGTGGTGTCGGCGCTATTTGGGAGCAGTACTTC
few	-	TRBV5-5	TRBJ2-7	CASSWGDSYEQYF	TGTGCCAGCAGCTGGGGGGACTCCTACGAGCAGTACTTC
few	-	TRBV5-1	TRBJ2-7	CASSLEGAAYEQYF	TGCGCCAGCAGCTTGGAAGGCGCCGCCTACGAGCAGTACTTC
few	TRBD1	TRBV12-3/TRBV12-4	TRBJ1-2	CASRPDRGTNYGYTF	TGTGCCAGCAGACCCGACAGGGGCACTAACTATGGCTACACCTTC
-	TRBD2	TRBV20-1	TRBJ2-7	CSARDESGGDYEQYF	TGCAGTGCTAGAGATGAGAGCGGGGGGGATTACGAGCAGTACTTC
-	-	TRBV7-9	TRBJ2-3	CASSSYPTVPASTDTQYF	TGTGCCAGCAGCTCCTACCCGACGGTACCTGCTAGCACAGATACGCAGTATTTT
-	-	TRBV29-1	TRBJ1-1	CSVEGRTANTEAFF	TGCAGCGTTGAAGGGAGGACGGCGAACACTGAAGCTTTCTTT
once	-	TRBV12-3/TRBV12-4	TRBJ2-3	CASSHLDSTDTQYF	TGTGCCAGCAGCCATCTCGACTCCACAGATACGCAGTATTTT
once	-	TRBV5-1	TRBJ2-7	CASSLDPDYEQYF	TGCGCCAGCAGCTTGGATCCGGACTACGAGCAGTACTTC
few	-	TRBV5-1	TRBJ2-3	CASIATAASTDTQYF	TGCGCCAGCATTGCTACTGCGGCTAGCACAGATACGCAGTATTTT
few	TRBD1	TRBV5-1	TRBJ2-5	CASSLPRQGRTQYF	TGCGCCAGCAGCTTGCCACGACAGGGTAGGACCCAGTACTTC
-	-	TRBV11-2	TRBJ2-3	CASSQWGARGTDTQYF	TGTGCCAGCAGCCAGTGGGGGGCTCGGGGAACAGATACGCAGTATTTT
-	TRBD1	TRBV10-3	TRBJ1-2	CAISESSGGIYGYTF	TGTGCCATCAGTGAGTCTTCAGGGGGCATCTATGGCTACACCTTC
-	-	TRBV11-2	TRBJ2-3	CASSLTLSDTQYF	TGTGCCAGCAGCTTAACTCTGTCAGATACGCAGTATTTT
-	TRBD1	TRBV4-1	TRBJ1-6	CASSSYRGGSYNSPLHF	TGTGCCAGCAGCTCATACAGGGGAGGGTCCTATAATTCACCCCTCCACTTT
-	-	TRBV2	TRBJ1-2	CASTRGLGGYTF	TGTGCCAGCACGAGGGGACTTGGCGGCTACACCTTC
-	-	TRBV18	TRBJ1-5	CASSPLHRGGVGQPQHF	TGTGCCAGCTCACCACTTCACCGTGGGGGGGTGGGTCAGCCCCAGCATTTT
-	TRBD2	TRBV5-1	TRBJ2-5	CASSFGSGRGETQYF	TGCGCCAGCAGCTTTGGAAGCGGGAGAGGAGAGACCCAGTACTTC
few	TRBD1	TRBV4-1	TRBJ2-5	CASSQGGYQGAQETQYF	TGCGCCAGCAGCCAAGGAGGATACCAGGGGGCCCAAGAGACCCAGTACTTC
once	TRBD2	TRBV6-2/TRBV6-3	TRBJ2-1	CASSSSGLAEQETQFF	TGTGCCAGCAGTTCCTCGGGACTAGCGGAACAAGAGACCCAGTTCTTC
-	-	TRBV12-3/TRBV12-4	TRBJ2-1	CASTPGASFHEQFF	TGTGCCAGCACCCCAGGGGCTAGTTTCCATGAGCAGTTCTTC
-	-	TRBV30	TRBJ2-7	CAWSRTSWASSYEQYF	TGTGCCTGGAGTCGAACATCCTGGGCTAGCTCCTACGAGCAGTACTTC
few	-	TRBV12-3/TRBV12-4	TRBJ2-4	CASSLAPSIAKNIQYF	TGTGCCAGCAGTTTAGCGCCGAGTATAGCCAAAAACATTCAGTACTTC
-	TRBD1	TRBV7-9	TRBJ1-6	CASSGTVDSRSPLHF	TGTGCCAGCAGCGGGACAGTCGATTCGCGTTCACCCCTCCACTTT
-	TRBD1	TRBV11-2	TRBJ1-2	CASSTRDRVGDGYTF	TGTGCCAGCAGCACGAGGGACAGGGTAGGGGATGGCTACACCTTC